This TCR beta chain was identified during a study of T-cell memory formation after mild COVID-19. For the study at large: The two donors had largely donor-specific TCR clusters.

This CDR3 has 15 residues. V trimming: 7 bases; J trimming: 6 bases; junction bases outside the gene matches: 12. Germline values: CDR1 KGHSY, CDR2 FQNENV. General observations from the study: Among contracting clones, CD4+ were mainly CM/EM and CD8+ enriched in EMRA. Clones contracting across day 15 to 85 had a balanced CD4/CD8 profile; later expanding clones leaned CD4+. Memory from before infection featured some responding clones, which suggests cross-reactive memory joined.

Comment on this clonotype: The antigen remains undetermined.

Via MiXCR, TCRdb re-called the 5' RACE reads, giving one row per CDR3 protein. The sample lists roughly 600,000 distinct CDR3 sequences, roughly 18% occurring once. This chain connects TRBV16 to TRBJ2-1, with TRBD2 identical over 7 bases. The source is an adult woman who had mild COVID-19 (a few samples of this study predate the infection). Cell type and time point are not known. The sample was PBMCs or a T cell subset sorted from them (not recorded which). The CDR3 region has the DNA TGTGCCAGCAATGGAAATGGGGGGGTCGGCAATGAGCAGTTCTTC. This translates into CASNGNGGVGNEQFF. The full variable domain, its missing parts supplied by reference TRBV16 and TRBJ2-1, is GEEVAQTPKHLVRGEGQKAKLYCAPIKGHSYVFWYQQVLKNEFKFLISFQNENVFDETGMPKERFSAKCLPNSPCSLEIQATKLEDSAVYFCASNGNGGVGNEQFFGPGTRLTVL.